This T cell receptor beta chain emerged from a study of CD8+ T cells in alopecia areata. For the study at large: Treated patients received oral tofacitinib, 5 to 10 mg twice daily.

CDR1 and CDR2 from the germline V gene are LNHDA and SQIVND (reference sequence). V lost 7 bases and J lost 6; bases outside the gene matches: 6. The CDR3 has 13 amino acids. Once RNA had been extracted, it was reverse transcribed into cDNA to act as the sequencing template. Sequencing used immunoSEQ multiplex PCR; TCRdb keeps in-frame clones, though not all of them. In the table there are approximately 1,300 clones, roughly 80% of which are singletons. The treatment denotes: oral pan-JAK inhibitor, 5-10 mg twice daily. The study team obtained lesional scalp punch biopsies and peripheral blood from alopecia areata patients.

The sequencing used skin, collected at week 24, from a patient treated with tofacitinib. The rearrangement links TRBV19 to TRBJ2-3, with TRBD2 identical over 8 bases. The receptor's source is a human donor with alopecia areata. CDR3 loop: CASKRGPEDTQYF. In DNA form, the CDR3 reads TGTGCCAGTAAGCGGGGGCCCGAGGATACGCAGTATTTT.